The subject of this entry is one T cell receptor beta chain. The antigen it binds to is not known. The sample holds no much larger clone one base away, and base qualities are not on file. This sample is drawn from a study of immunodeficiency (dated by TCRdb to between 2018 and 2021). Looking at the study overall: To search for oligoclonality and VDJ recombination defects, the researchers carried out a repertoire analysis. Study-wide conclusions, independent of this receptor: Severe oligoclonality, judged by top-100 and total clonotype frequencies, was seen in patient CD8+ but not CD4+ T cells. In the entropy comparisons of patients versus healthy controls, patients were shown as n=3 (open circles), and an effect on thymic development was only suggested as possible. Between patients and controls, productive entropy and V-J pairing of CD4+ T cells looked similar.

Genomic DNA was isolated using the QIAamp DNA Blood Mini Kit and then sent out for immunoSEQ repertoire analysis. A standard quantity of genomic DNA template was used for amplification of CDR3 regions by multiplex PCR. PCR products were sequenced on an Illumina platform. Per the authors' processing: Alignment of sequences to a reference was performed, and V, D and J gene definitions were taken from IMGT. A nearest-neighbor clustering algorithm merged closely related sequences to remove PCR and sequencing errors. V, D and J usage was analyzed in productive unique and total sequences using ImmunoSEQ Analyzer tools and R version 3.6.1. Not all clones reach the TCRdb copy of this immuneACCESS table, which keeps in-frame sequences only. Checked studies attribute under half of the gap to unresolved V genes and leave the rest unexplained. D and trimming were read from the DNA, whereas the V and J calls and clone size are those reported in that table. For this sample there are 2,300 or so clones; about 89% appear just once. Jointly, the top ten make up 15% to 20% of the sample.

Patients showed reduced numbers of naive CD4 T cells and, even more so, naive CD8 T cells, along with expanded effector memory subpopulations. Before TCR sequencing, CD3+CD4+ T cells were sorted out of fresh PBMCs. Measured from the cysteine to the phenylalanine, the CDR3 is 11 residues long. The retained sequence is limited to the CDR3, 33 bases, with the frame set at the first base. Reading the germline V gene (reference sequence) gives CDR1 SEHNR and CDR2 FQNEAQ. The trim is 7 bases for V and 6 bases for J, with a gap of 9 bases between the germline ends. The V and J genes are TRBV7-9 and TRBJ1-2; the D gene lacks a confident call. Sequencing was carried out using CD4+ T cells from blood. The receptor was isolated from a woman between 18 and 30 years old with POLD1 deficiency. This receptor has the CDR3 CASTGLNGYTF. The nucleotide sequence reads TGTGCCAGCACAGGCCTGAATGGCTACACCTTC.